This T cell receptor beta chain was obtained from a study of CXCR3-negative and CXCR3-positive naive CD8 T cells. Whole-study results and caveats: Memory CD8+ cells showed much lower diversity, while both naive subsets were comparably high. Because surface CD5 did not distinguish the naive subsets, TCR strength was inferred from TRB CDR3 properties. Naive cells, whether CXCR3-negative or CXCR3-positive, had similar TRBV-TRBJ usage, while memory cells differed.

The CDR3 is 13 amino acids. The V gene's germline CDR1 is DFQATT and CDR2 SNEGSKA (reference sequence). The TRB libraries of cDNA were built by UMI-labeled 5' RACE. Following a re-call of the 5' RACE reads, TCRdb has one entry per CDR3 protein and lacks DNA. The record lists about 22,000 distinct CDR3 sequences, of which the ten most abundant hold about a fifth. With respect to this clonotype: The antigen remains undetermined.

This chain joins TRBV20-1 and TRBJ2-7; TCRdb outputs TRBD1, but without DNA this stays unchecked. Sequenced input: memory CD8+ T cells from blood. The TCR originated in a human donor in good health. Some clones in this sample may be carry-over from other donors' samples. CDR3 region: CSATGTLEVEQYF.